These 15 T cell receptor beta chains share one sample of origin, sequenced in a study of siplizumab effects on memory and regulatory T cells. The method was immunoSEQ multiplex PCR; TCRdb's version includes in-frame clones alone and lacks a portion of them. The data contain tens of thousands of clones, over 85% of them seen just once; the ten biggest clones take up around 40%. Sequencing used CD8+ T cells sorted from blood. All receptors come from a human donor in good health.

This chain uses TRBV9 with TRBJ2-7; TRBD2 agrees at 12 bases. CDR1 and CDR2 (germline): SGDLS, YYNGEE. V dropped 3 bases and J dropped 3; count of bases not matched to a gene: 4. The CDR3 extends over 15 amino acids. CDR3 sequence: CASSGGLAGFYEQYF. CDR3 DNA: TGTGCCAGCAGCGGCGGACTAGCGGGATTCTACGAGCAGTACTTC.

The chain couples TRBV7-9 to TRBJ2-5; D not resolved. The DNA end favors TRBJ2-7, so the J call may be wrong. This CDR3 spans 14 amino acids. Germline-derived CDR1 and CDR2 are SEHNR and FQNEAQ (reference sequence). CDR3 in amino acids: CASSLADGTYEQYF. Written as DNA, the CDR3 is TGTGCCAGCAGCTTAGCAGACGGAACCTACGAGCAGTACTTC.

The J gene is TRBJ2-1, the V gene TRBV27; 13 bases line up with TRBD2. With V trimmed by 8 bases and J by 9 bases, 7 bases remained unmatched. Germline V CDR1 and CDR2: MNHEY, SMNVEV (reference sequence). This CDR3 spans 14 amino acids. The CDR3 DNA is TGTGCCAGCCGAGGGACTAGCGGGATGGGTGAGCAGTTCTTC. Protein product: CASRGTSGMGEQFF.

V gene TRBV6-5 combines with J gene TRBJ1-2; 7 bases map to TRBD1. Germline lookup yields CDR1 MNHEY and CDR2 SVGAGI. J lost 3 bases, V lost 6 bases, and 4 bases had no gene match. The CDR3 loop spans 13 amino acids. The CDR3, as DNA: TGTGCCAGCAGCTCTACAGGGGACTATGGCTACACCTTC. Its translation: CASSSTGDYGYTF.

The chain links TRBV7-9 to TRBJ1-1; D not certain. Germline CDR1 SEHNR, CDR2 FQNEAQ (reference sequence). V lost 5 bases, J lost 0 bases, and 10 bases lay in between. The length of the CDR3 is 14 residues. CDR3 bases: TGTGCCAGCAGCCCAGATGACCTGAACACTGAAGCTTTCTTT. Translating gives CASSPDDLNTEAFF. Variable domain in full (rest from reference TRBV7-9 and TRBJ1-1): DTGVSQNPRHKITKRGQNVTFRCDPISEHNRLYWYRQTLGQGPEFLTYFQNEAQLEKSRLLSDRFSAERPKGSFSTLEIQRTEQGDSAMYLCASSPDDLNTEAFFGQGTRLTVV.

The chain couples TRBV27 to TRBJ1-2; the D gene is possibly TRBD1 (6 bases). The CDR3 runs 15 residues. Per the germline V gene, CDR1 is MNHEY and CDR2 is SMNVEV (reference sequence). V dropped 2 bases and J dropped 3 bases, with 13 bases sitting between them. The CDR3 DNA sequence: TGTGCCAGCAGTTTAATGTTGCCAGGGGACTATGGCTACACCTTC. It encodes CASSLMLPGDYGYTF.

V gene TRBV5-1 combines with J gene TRBJ1-6, with D possibly matching TRBD1 (6 bases). The CDR3 covers 16 residues. Germline CDR1 and CDR2: SGHRS and YFSETQ. V shed 0 bases and J shed 10 bases, with 17 bases lying between them. The CDR3 here is CASSLAGQQAGSPLHF. The CDR3, as DNA: TGCGCCAGCAGCTTGGCAGGACAGCAAGCTGGGTCACCCCTCCACTTT.

The CDR3 region has the DNA TGTGCCAGCAGCCAAGAGATTGGCGGAGGGATTCAAGAGACCCAGTACTTC. It codes for CASSQEIGGGIQETQYF. J is TRBJ2-5 and V is TRBV14; tentative D call: TRBD2 (6 bases). Germline V lookup: CDR1 SGHDN, CDR2 FVKESK. V lost 0 bases, J lost 2 bases, and 16 bases lay in between. This CDR3 spans 17 amino acids.

The J gene is TRBJ2-7, the V gene TRBV7-2; 11 nucleotides match TRBD2. Germline V gives CDR1 SGHTA, CDR2 FQGNSA. Losses at the gene ends were 3 bases for V and 5 bases for J; bases not matched to a gene: 6. This CDR3 comprises 15 residues. CDR3: CASSFPSGRLDEQYF. CDR3 in DNA: TGTGCCAGCAGCTTCCCTAGCGGGAGGTTAGACGAGCAGTACTTC.

The V gene is TRBV6-1, the J gene TRBJ1-1; D gene unclear. This CDR3 spans 15 amino acids. V gave up 2 bases and J gave up 4 bases, with 14 bases separating them. Germline CDR1 and CDR2: MNHNS and SASEGT. The CDR3 is CASSEPGVGITEAFF. CDR3 nucleotide sequence: TGTGCCAGCAGTGAACCCGGGGTTGGGATCACTGAAGCTTTCTTT.

J is TRBJ2-5 and V is TRBV21-1; no DNA check was done on the table's D call, TRBD1. TRBV21-1 is tagged as a pseudogene. The CDR3 totals 15 residues. The CDR3 loop is CASSPGTDLQETQYF. CDR3 nucleotides: TGTGCCAGCAGCCCCGGGACAGACCTCCAAGAGACCCAGTACTTC.

The gene calls are TRBV2 and TRBJ2-3, with D perhaps matching TRBD2 (6 bases). The CDR3 spans 16 residues. Trimming pared 11 bases from V and 5 bases from J, leaving 26 bases between. From germline, CDR1 is SNHLY and CDR2 FYNNEI. The DNA of the CDR3 is TGTGCCTTCTTCGACGGGGCGGGAACAATAAGAGATACGCAGTATTTT. As protein: CAFFDGAGTIRDTQYF. The full variable domain, its missing parts supplied by reference TRBV2 and TRBJ2-3, is EPEVTQTPSHQVTQMGQEVILRCVPISNHLYFYWYRQILGQKVEFLVSFYNNEISEKSEIFDDQFSVERPDGSNFTLKIRSTKLEDSAMYFCAFFDGAGTIRDTQYFGPGTRLTVL.

The chain couples TRBV2 to TRBJ2-5; 13 positions match TRBD2. V trimming: 5 bases; J trimming: 3 bases; junction bases outside the gene matches: 3. CDR3 length: 15 residues. Germline V gene lookup returns CDR1 SNHLY and CDR2 FYNNEI. This CDR3 is CASSTTSGREETQYF. The CDR3 region has the DNA TGTGCCAGCAGTACTACTAGCGGGAGGGAAGAGACCCAGTACTTC.

This clone was detected a few times. The rearrangement joins TRBV27 to TRBJ1-5, with D unclear. The germline V gene has CDR1 MNHEY and CDR2 SMNVEV (reference sequence). This CDR3 has 13 residues. The ends were cut back, 0 bases at V and 5 bases at J, with 5 bases in the middle. The CDR3 sequence: CASSLSSYQPQHF. As DNA, the CDR3 is TGTGCCAGCAGTTTATCCAGCTATCAGCCCCAGCATTTT.

The CDR3 DNA reads TGTGCCAGCAGCTTAGTAACAGGGAGTGGGACTGAAGCTTTCTTT. As protein: CASSLVTGSGTEAFF. The rearrangement joins TRBV7-9 to TRBJ1-1; a possible D gene is TRBD1 (6 bases). Germline V gene sequence: CDR1 SEHNR, CDR2 FQNEAQ (reference sequence). Trimming removed 1 base from V and 5 bases from J, with 14 bases in between. This CDR3 has 15 amino acids.